The 9 T cell receptor beta chains below were found in one sample sequenced in a study of cytomegalovirus exposure and HLA in healthy donors. The PCR had 60 Vbeta and 13 Jbeta primers. Measured with immunoSEQ multiplex PCR; TCRdb has only the in-frame clones, and not every one. The table shows approximately 150,000 clones, with roughly 80% occurring only once. The sample comprised PBMCs. These receptors originate from a middle-aged man in good health and CMV-seropositive.

This rearrangement joins TRBV7-3 to TRBJ2-6; D is perhaps TRBD2 (5 bases). Germline V gives CDR1 SGHTA, CDR2 FQGTGA. V gave up 5 bases and J gave up 4 bases, with 12 bases separating them. This CDR3 is built from 15 residues. CDR3 residues: CASSKDYSGANVLTF. DNA of the CDR3: TGTGCCAGCAGCAAAGACTACTCCGGGGCCAACGTCCTGACTTTC. The entire variable domain, with the rest obtained from reference TRBV7-3 and TRBJ2-6, is as follows: GAGVSQTPSNKVTEKGKYVELRCDPISGHTALYWYRQSLGQGPEFLIYFQGTGAADDSGLPNDRFFAVRPEGSVSTLKIQRTERGDSAVYLCASSKDYSGANVLTFGAGSRLTVL.

This chain joins TRBV30 and TRBJ1-1; the D is unclear. The CDR3 runs to 11 residues. CDR1 and CDR2 from the germline V gene are GTSNPN and SVGIG (reference sequence). Trimming took off 5 bases at V and 4 bases at J, with 8 bases between the two ends. CDR3: CAWEIGTEAFF. DNA for the CDR3: TGTGCCTGGGAAATCGGCACTGAAGCTTTCTTT.

The gene calls are TRBV6-7 and TRBJ1-5; D gene ambiguous. TRBV6-7 is an open reading frame, and its role is uncertain. Trimming removed 8 bases at V and 3 bases at J, with 20 bases between. The CDR3 length is 16 residues. CDR3 amino acids: CASRISPVGDNQPQHF. CDR3 DNA: TGTGCCAGCCGTATATCCCCTGTGGGCGACAATCAGCCCCAGCATTTT.

This chain's CDR3 is CASSLEGGGASEQFF. CDR3 sequence (DNA): TGCGCCAGCAGCTTGGAAGGTGGGGGGGCCAGTGAGCAGTTCTTC. The chain links TRBV5-1 to TRBJ2-1, with a tentative D call TRBD2 (7 bases). The germline V and J ends were trimmed by 0 bases and 9 bases, with 16 bases remaining between them. CDR1 is SGHRS and CDR2 is YFSETQ in the germline V gene. The CDR3 covers 15 residues. Full variable domain (remainder filled in from reference TRBV5-1 and TRBJ2-1): KAGVTQTPRYLIKTRGQQVTLSCSPISGHRSVSWYQQTPGQGLQFLFEYFSETQRNKGNFPGRFSGRQFSNSRSEMNVSTLELGDSALYLCASSLEGGGASEQFFGPGTRLTVL.

J is TRBJ2-7 and V is TRBV5-1, with D possibly TRBD1 on 8 matching bases. This CDR3 has 15 residues. Trimming pared 3 bases from V and 5 bases from J, leaving 18 bases between. Germline CDR1 SGHRS, CDR2 YFSETQ. The CDR3 DNA reads as TGCGCCAGCAGCTGGATTGGACAGGGAGGGGACGAGCAGTACTTC. This gives the protein CASSWIGQGGDEQYF.

This clone has more than one count but fewer than ten. V gene TRBV19 combines with J gene TRBJ2-2, with 10 bases identical to TRBD1. Germline CDR1 reads LNHDA; CDR2 reads SQIVND (reference sequence). Unmatched junction bases numbered 5, after V lost 6 bases and J lost 4 bases. CDR3 size: 15 residues. CDR3 in DNA: TGTGCCAGTAGCCGACAGGGGGCTATCACCGGGGAGCTGTTTTTT. Protein sequence: CASSRQGAITGELFF.

CDR3 nucleotide sequence: TGTGCCAGCAGTACCACCGGGAGGGGACGGACCGGGGAGCTGTTTTTT. Protein: CASSTTGRGRTGELFF. V usage is TRBV27 and J usage is TRBJ2-2; 8 positions match TRBD2. With 5 bases clipped from V and 5 bases from J, the junction kept 10 bases outside the gene matches. Germline CDR1 MNHEY, CDR2 SMNVEV (reference sequence). This CDR3 region has 16 residues.

V usage is TRBV4-1 and J usage is TRBJ1-6; D is possibly TRBD1 (6 bases). Deletions cut 3 bases from V and 6 bases from J, with 9 bases between. Germline CDR1 is MGHRA and CDR2 is YSYEKL. The CDR3 length is 14 residues. The CDR3 reads CASSQGTSNSPLHF. The DNA for the CDR3 is TGCGCCAGCAGCCAGGGGACATCTAATTCACCCCTCCACTTT.

This sequence joins TRBV7-3 and TRBJ2-7; 7 positions match TRBD1. Losses at the gene ends were 6 bases for V and 0 bases for J; bases not matched to a gene: 5. Germline values: CDR1 SGHTA, CDR2 FQGTGA. This CDR3 comprises 14 residues. Here the CDR3 reads CASRPGQSSYEQYF. As DNA, the CDR3 is TGTGCCAGCAGGCCGGGACAGAGCTCCTACGAGCAGTACTTC.